This TCR beta chain is from a study of blood T cells in healthy people across ages. J lost 5 bases, V lost 0 bases, and 8 bases had no gene match. There are 16 residues in the CDR3. CDR1 and CDR2 (germline): MNHEY, SVGAGI. For the second PCR, which ran for about 7 to 11 cycles, a sample-barcoded 5' primer and a J-beta primer mix were used. TCRdb reprocessed the 5' RACE reads with MiXCR, giving one entry per CDR3 protein. The sample includes approximately 730,000 distinct CDR3 sequences, roughly 45% seen only once; the top ten take 20% to 25%. The sequencing input was blood. The rearrangement joins TRBV6-5 to TRBJ2-5; 8 bases fit TRBD1. The receptor was derived from a woman aged 60 to 75 in good health. The CDR3 spells CASSYSVSGGPETQYF. The DNA of the CDR3 is TGTGCCAGCAGTTACTCTGTGTCAGGGGGCCCGGAGACCCAGTACTTC.